The table lists the clone carrying this T cell receptor (beta chain) with a few counts. The antigen is unknown. These data originate in a study of T cell repertoires in cytomegalovirus infection. About the study: Public TCR beta signatures were indicative of both CMV infection and a matching HLA type.

Study-level findings and limits: In two of eight donors, the top clonotype was HLA-C-restricted CMV-specific.

TCRdb re-called the reads through MiXCR, storing one row per CDR3 protein. The sample has 450,000 to 650,000 distinct CDR3 sequences; 35% to 50% are singletons. CDR1 SGHTA and CDR2 FQGNSA come from the germline V gene. The CDR3 is 18 amino acids. The V gene end was trimmed by 1 base and the J gene end by 9 bases; junction bases not matched to a gene: 11. The sequence was collected from a human donor in good health (CMV status not recorded). Some clones in this sample may be carry-over from other donors' samples. V gene TRBV7-2 combines with J gene TRBJ2-1, with 14 bases fitting TRBD2. Sequencing used cultured PBMCs, obtained from culture after CMV antigen stimulation. The CDR3 protein is CASSLGWTSGGLRGEQFF. The CDR3 bases are TGTGCCAGCAGCTTAGGCTGGACTAGCGGGGGGCTTAGGGGTGAGCAGTTCTTC.